This T cell receptor (delta chain) was documented in a study of DNA immune sequencing with unique molecular identifiers (dated by TCRdb to about 2020). In the study overall: Using immunomagnetic cell separation, gammadelta T cells were enriched from buffy coats, and the genomic DNA of these cells was sequenced. Fluorescence-activated cell sorting was used to enrich gammadelta T cells from the PBMC of approximately 10 healthy people. To compare enriched with non-enriched material, 95 to 100 ng of enriched gammadelta T-cell DNA and around 0.95 ug of non-enriched PBMC DNA were sequenced. The study developed and validated an ultrasensitive DNA-based TRD repertoire sequencing method using PCR-introduced unique molecular identifiers. The method was validated on synthetic reference molecules and on blood samples from healthy individuals. Donors were healthy individuals, with approximately nine donors profiled from sorted peripheral blood gammadelta T cells. Points the paper makes about the study in general: Among clonotypes from healthy donors, the most common TRD rearrangement was TRDV2 paired with TRDJ1. The primer-based approach is unable to detect novel TRD sequences that the primers do not target. TRD repertoire diversity varied between healthy donors, with several donors highly oligoclonal where top 5 clonotypes exceeded half of productive molecules.

Ten or more counts support this clone. Its recognized antigen is unknown. The record has no base qualities; no much larger clone is one base away. Library construction relied on multiplex PCR. Genomic DNA was amplified with a 32-plex assay using primers for all 8 TRDV and 4 TRDJ genes covering the CDR3. A 12-nucleotide UMI was introduced during around 3 barcoding PCR cycles, after which a second PCR was performed with Illumina adapter primers. Libraries were purified with AMPure XP beads and quality-checked on a Fragment Analyzer with the HS NGS Fragment kit. Sequencing was run on an Illumina MiniSeq mid-output kit with approximately 20% PhiX and 150 cycles of paired-end reads. In the source study's methods: MIGEC version 1.2.9 was used to process the reads, grouping the reads by UMI and building error-corrected consensus sequences. For post-processing, modified scripts from VDJtools version 1.2.1 were used together with the tcR R package. Clonotypes were called again by TCRdb from the public reads via CATT, and duplicate nucleotide sequences were then merged into one entry. TCRdb, rather than the study authors, made the V and J calls. Across this sample there are roughly 4,800 delta-chain clones, with roughly an eighth seen only once. The ten largest clones represent under 60% of the sample.

CDR1 and CDR2 are read off the germline V gene as GEAIGNYY and EKD. V and J are trimmed by 0 bases and 4 bases, and the gene matches miss 6 bases of the junction. The CDR3 numbers 15 residues from cysteine through phenylalanine. The read is trimmed to its CDR3 DNA, 45 bases read in frame from base 1. The chain is assembled from TRDV2 and TRDJ1; the central 8 bases match TRDD3. The TCR comes from a human donor in good health. The source material was gamma-delta T cells enriched from blood buffy coat, or unenriched PBMCs (not recorded which). CDR3 reads: CACDTVGGFGDKLIF. DNA sequence: TGTGCCTGTGACACCGTTGGGGGATTCGGCGATAAACTCATCTTT.